The 23 T cell receptor beta chains given below trace back to one sample, sequenced in a study of identifying expanded T cells in peripheral blood. The method was immunoSEQ multiplex PCR; TCRdb's version includes in-frame clones alone and lacks a portion of them. Here the sample spans approximately 100,000 clones, roughly 89% being singletons. Sequencing was carried out using blood. The receptors stem from a person aged 18 to 75 in good health.

This chain links TRBV11-3 with TRBJ2-3; tentatively, D is TRBD1 or TRBD2 (5 bases each). Trimming removed 0 bases at V and 0 bases at J, with 10 bases between. Germline CDR1 SGHNT, CDR2 YENEEA. The CDR3 is 16 residues long. The CDR3 DNA reads TGTGCCAGCAGCTTAGATAGGGGACCAAGCACAGATACGCAGTATTTT. Encoded protein: CASSLDRGPSTDTQYF.

The chain employs TRBV5-6 and TRBJ2-5, with 14 bases identical to TRBD2. V shed 4 bases and J 4 bases; nucleotides not matched to a gene: 9. The germline CDR1 and CDR2 sequences are SGHDT and YYEEEE. The CDR3 sequence is 17 residues long. The DNA for the CDR3 is TGTGCCAGCAGCGACTCGACTAGCGGGGGGGCTGGAGAGACCCAGTACTTC. Its protein product is CASSDSTSGGAGETQYF.

The chain joins TRBV4-1 to TRBJ1-1; D gene uncertain. Trimming stripped 3 bases from V and 3 bases from J, with 17 bases between. In germline, CDR1 is MGHRA, CDR2 YSYEKL. This CDR3 is built from 16 residues. The DNA of the CDR3 is TGCGCCAGCAGCCACCCCCCCGGGCCAGTATACACTGAAGCTTTCTTT. Amino acids: CASSHPPGPVYTEAFF.

Details on this clone: One end of the junction is discordant with germline, which a read error may explain. This chain links TRBV30 with TRBJ1-6; TRBD1 aligns across 8 bases. The CDR3 is 15 residues long. Germline CDR1 reads GTSNPN; CDR2 reads SVGIG (reference sequence). DNA for the CDR3: TGTGCCTGGTGCGGACAGGGCTATTATAATTCACTCCTCCACTTT. Its protein product is CAWCGQGYYNSLLHF.

This chain uses TRBV6-5 with TRBJ1-1, with a tentative D call TRBD1 (5 bases). V gave up 2 bases and J gave up 6 bases, with 10 bases separating them. CDR1 is MNHEY, CDR2 SVGAGI, per germline. The CDR3 sequence is 13 residues long. The CDR3 protein is CASSYGGRAEAFF. For the CDR3, the DNA is TGTGCCAGCAGTTACGGGGGGAGGGCTGAAGCTTTCTTT.

V usage is TRBV27 and J usage is TRBJ2-1; D gene uncertain. From germline, CDR1 is MNHEY and CDR2 SMNVEV (reference sequence). The V and J ends lost 3 bases and 4 bases respectively, with 10 bases between them. This CDR3 spans 14 amino acids. The CDR3 coding sequence is TGTGCCAGCAGTTTCAAGAGTTGGTACAATGAGCAGTTCTTC. Residues: CASSFKSWYNEQFF.

The chain couples TRBV6-1 to TRBJ2-3; 11 nucleotides line up with TRBD2. There are 17 residues in the CDR3. Germline V gives CDR1 MNHNS, CDR2 SASEGT. V lost 2 bases, J lost 1 base, and 5 bases stayed unmatched. Written as DNA, the CDR3 is TGTGCCAGCAGTGAAATGGTAGCGGGGGGGGGCACAGATACGCAGTATTTT. Translation gives CASSEMVAGGGTDTQYF.

The chain recombines TRBV9 with TRBJ2-1; D gene unclear. Germline CDR1 and CDR2: SGDLS and YYNGEE. The V end lost 0 bases, the J end lost 12 bases, and 13 bases lay between the germline ends. The CDR3 sequence is 13 residues long. Here the CDR3 DNA reads TGTGCCAGCAGCGTAGTTCTGGATTCGAGGCAGTTCTTC. Protein sequence: CASSVVLDSRQFF.

The gene calls are TRBV11-2 and TRBJ1-5; D is unclear. V shed 0 bases and J shed 11 bases, with 11 bases lying between them. Germline loops: CDR1 SGHAT, CDR2 FQNNGV. The CDR3 sequence is 13 residues long. This chain's CDR3 is CASSLDQARAQHF. Written as DNA, the CDR3 is TGTGCCAGCAGCTTAGATCAGGCAAGGGCCCAGCATTTT.

V gene TRBV11-2 combines with J gene TRBJ2-3; 8 nucleotides line up with TRBD1. The CDR3 covers 14 residues. Germline V lookup: CDR1 SGHAT, CDR2 FQNNGV. V dropped 3 bases and J dropped 7; count of bases not matched to a gene: 6. This CDR3 reads CASSFWTGFYTQYF. The CDR3 DNA is TGTGCCAGCAGCTTCTGGACAGGGTTTTATACGCAGTATTTT.

This chain links TRBV6-5 with TRBJ2-6; D uncertain. CDR3 length: 14 residues. V was trimmed by 2 bases and J by 1 base, leaving 3 bases between them. Germline CDR1 is MNHEY and CDR2 is SVGAGI. The CDR3: CASSYPSGANVLTF. The CDR3 nucleotides read TGTGCCAGCAGTTACCCGTCTGGGGCCAACGTCCTGACTTTC.

The rearrangement links TRBV27 to TRBJ2-4, with 7 positions matching TRBD2. The CDR3 has 16 residues. V dropped 3 bases and J dropped 0; count of bases not matched to a gene: 5. CDR1 and CDR2 (germline): MNHEY, SMNVEV (reference sequence). DNA for the CDR3: TGTGCCAGCAGTTTCGGGGGGATTTTAGCCAAAAACATTCAGTACTTC. Amino acids: CASSFGGILAKNIQYF.

The rearrangement joins TRBV7-9 to TRBJ1-5; D unresolved. V gave up 5 bases and J gave up 0 bases, with 17 bases separating them. Looked up from germline, CDR1 is SEHNR and CDR2 is FQNEAQ (reference sequence). The CDR3 loop spans 17 amino acids. The CDR3 is CASSPNSAGYSNQPQHF. The CDR3 DNA reads as TGTGCCAGCAGCCCGAACTCGGCGGGTTATAGCAATCAGCCCCAGCATTTT.

The rearrangement links TRBV5-1 to TRBJ1-1; weak D call: TRBD1 (5 bases). V shed 4 bases and J shed 1 base, with 8 bases lying between them. CDR3 length: 13 residues. The germline V gene has CDR1 SGHRS and CDR2 YFSETQ. This chain's CDR3 is CASSPGQNTEAFF. CDR3 DNA sequence: TGCGCCAGCAGCCCCGGACAGAACACTGAAGCTTTCTTT.

The chain has TRBV2 and TRBJ2-6; 8 bases are a match to TRBD1. The length of the CDR3 is 16 residues. V shed 4 bases, J shed 0 bases, and the junction held 2 bases outside the gene matches. CDR1 is SNHLY, CDR2 FYNNEI, per germline. The CDR3 DNA reads as TGTGCCAGCAGTGGGGACAGGATCTCTGGGGCCAACGTCCTGACTTTC. Its protein product is CASSGDRISGANVLTF.

The chain combines TRBV7-8 with TRBJ1-2; the match to TRBD1 covers 9 bases. Germline lookup yields CDR1 SGHVS and CDR2 FQNEAQ. The CDR3 totals 18 residues. V shed 2 bases, J shed 7 bases, and the junction held 17 bases outside the gene matches. The CDR3 loop is CASSLHTGGRGVGVGYTF. DNA of the CDR3: TGTGCCAGCAGCTTACACACAGGGGGCCGGGGTGTCGGGGTTGGCTACACCTTC. Complete variable domain (other parts from reference TRBV7-8 and TRBJ1-2): GAGVSQSPRYKVAKRGQDVALRCDPISGHVSLFWYQQALGQGPEFLTYFQNEAQLDKSGLPSDRFFAERPEGSVSTLKIQRTQQEDSAVYLCASSLHTGGRGVGVGYTFGSGTRLTVV.

The chain carries TRBV7-6 and TRBJ2-1; 8 nucleotides agree with TRBD2. There are 14 residues in the CDR3. J gave up 2 bases and V 3 bases, and 0 bases lay outside the gene matches. The germline gives CDR1 SGHVS, CDR2 FNYEAQ. CDR3 in DNA: TGTGCCAGCAGCTTTAGCGGGGCCTACAATGAGCAGTTCTTC. Translated: CASSFSGAYNEQFF. The whole variable domain, filled in from reference TRBV7-6 and TRBJ2-1, reads GAGVSQSPRYKVTKRGQDVALRCDPISGHVSLYWYRQALGQGPEFLTYFNYEAQQDKSGLPNDRFSAERPEGSISTLTIQRTEQRDSAMYRCASSFSGAYNEQFFGPGTRLTVL.

The chain carries TRBV2 and TRBJ1-5, with D uncertain. The CDR3 consists of 13 residues. V was shortened by 8 bases and J by 2 bases, with 10 bases between the two germline ends. The V gene's germline CDR1 is SNHLY and CDR2 FYNNEI. For the CDR3, the DNA is TGTGCCAGCTCGGGGAGCGGCAATCAGCCCCAGCATTTT. This codes for CASSGSGNQPQHF. Complete variable domain (other parts from reference TRBV2 and TRBJ1-5): EPEVTQTPSHQVTQMGQEVILRCVPISNHLYFYWYRQILGQKVEFLVSFYNNEISEKSEIFDDQFSVERPDGSNFTLKIRSTKLEDSAMYFCASSGSGNQPQHFGDGTRLSIL.

The chain carries TRBV7-9 and TRBJ2-5; 8 bases map to TRBD1. The CDR3 sequence is 15 residues long. Per the germline V gene, CDR1 is SEHNR and CDR2 is FQNEAQ (reference sequence). Unmatched junction bases numbered 6, after V lost 3 bases and J lost 3 bases. The CDR3 sequence: CASSFLTGVKETQYF. The CDR3 region has the DNA TGTGCCAGCAGCTTTCTGACAGGGGTTAAAGAGACCCAGTACTTC. Variable domain in full (rest from reference TRBV7-9 and TRBJ2-5): DTGVSQNPRHKITKRGQNVTFRCDPISEHNRLYWYRQTLGQGPEFLTYFQNEAQLEKSRLLSDRFSAERPKGSFSTLEIQRTEQGDSAMYLCASSFLTGVKETQYFGPGTRLLVL.

The chain combines TRBV4-3 with TRBJ2-3; D is undetermined. Germline V gene sequence: CDR1 LGHNA, CDR2 YSLEER. Trimming pared 5 bases from V and 4 bases from J, leaving 10 bases between. This CDR3 contains 13 residues. The CDR3 coding sequence is TGCGCCAGCAGCGGGGATGGCGCAGATACGCAGTATTTT. Protein product: CASSGDGADTQYF.

The chain combines TRBV5-1 with TRBJ2-2, with a weak D call TRBD1 (6 bases). The CDR3 consists of 16 residues. Germline V lookup: CDR1 SGHRS, CDR2 YFSETQ. Trimming removed 4 bases at V and 0 bases at J, with 13 bases between. CDR3 loop: CASSARGPPNTGELFF. The DNA for the CDR3 is TGCGCCAGCAGCGCCAGGGGCCCTCCGAACACCGGGGAGCTGTTTTTT.

The chain joins TRBV10-3 to TRBJ2-7; 9 nucleotides agree with TRBD2. Per germline, CDR1 ENHRY and CDR2 SYGVKD. After removal of 3 bases from V and 2 bases from J, the junction contained 5 bases not matched to a gene. This CDR3 is built from 15 residues. The chain's CDR3 is CAISDGLAGPYEQYF. In DNA form, the CDR3 reads TGTGCCATCAGTGACGGGCTAGCGGGACCCTACGAGCAGTACTTC.

The chain combines TRBV6-5 with TRBJ2-3; weak D call: TRBD1 (6 bases). Germline V gene sequence: CDR1 MNHEY, CDR2 SVGAGI. With 3 bases removed from V and 5 bases from J, the gap between germline ends came to 9 bases. The CDR3 has 13 amino acids. As DNA, the CDR3 is TGTGCCAGCAGTTATCAAGGGGGAGATACGCAGTATTTT. The encoded protein is CASSYQGGDTQYF.